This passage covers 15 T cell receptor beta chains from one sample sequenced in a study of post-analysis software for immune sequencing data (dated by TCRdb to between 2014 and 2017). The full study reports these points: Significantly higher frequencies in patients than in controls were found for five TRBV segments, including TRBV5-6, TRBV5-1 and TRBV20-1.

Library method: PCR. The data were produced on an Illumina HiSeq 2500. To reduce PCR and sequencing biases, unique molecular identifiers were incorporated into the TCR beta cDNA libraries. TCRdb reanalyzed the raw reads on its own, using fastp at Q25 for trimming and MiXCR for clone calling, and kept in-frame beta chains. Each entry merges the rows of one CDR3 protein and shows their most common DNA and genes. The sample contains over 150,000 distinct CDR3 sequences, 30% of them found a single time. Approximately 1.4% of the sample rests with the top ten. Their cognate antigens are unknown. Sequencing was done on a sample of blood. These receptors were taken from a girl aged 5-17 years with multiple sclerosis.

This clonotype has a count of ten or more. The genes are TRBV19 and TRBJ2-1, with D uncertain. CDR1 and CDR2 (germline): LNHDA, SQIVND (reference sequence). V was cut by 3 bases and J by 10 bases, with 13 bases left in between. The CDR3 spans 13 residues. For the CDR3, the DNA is TGTGCCAGTAGTATTAGCCACCCAGGCGAGCAGTTCTTC. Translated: CASSISHPGEQFF. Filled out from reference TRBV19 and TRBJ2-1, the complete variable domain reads DGGITQSPKYLFRKEGQNVTLSCEQNLNHDAMYWYRQDPGQGLRLIYYSQIVNDFQKGDIAEGYSVSREKKESFPLTVTSAQKNPTAFYLCASSISHPGEQFFGPGTRLTVL.

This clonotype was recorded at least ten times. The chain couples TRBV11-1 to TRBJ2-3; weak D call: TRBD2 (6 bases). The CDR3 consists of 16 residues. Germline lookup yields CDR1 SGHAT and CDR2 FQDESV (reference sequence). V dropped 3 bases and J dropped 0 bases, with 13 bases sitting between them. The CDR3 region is CASSFIVGRSTDTQYF. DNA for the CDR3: TGTGCCAGCAGCTTCATCGTCGGGAGAAGCACAGATACGCAGTATTTT.

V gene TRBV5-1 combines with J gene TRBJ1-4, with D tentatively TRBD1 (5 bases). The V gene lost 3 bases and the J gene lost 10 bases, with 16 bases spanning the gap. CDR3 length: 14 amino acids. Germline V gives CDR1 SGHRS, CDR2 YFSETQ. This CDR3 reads CASSSRGSGGKLFF. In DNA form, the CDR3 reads TGCGCCAGCAGCTCTCGGGGGTCAGGCGGAAAACTGTTTTTT.

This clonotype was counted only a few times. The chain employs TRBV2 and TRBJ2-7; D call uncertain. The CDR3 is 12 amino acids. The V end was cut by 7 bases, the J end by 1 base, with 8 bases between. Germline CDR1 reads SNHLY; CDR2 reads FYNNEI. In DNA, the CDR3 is TGTGCCAGCACAAGTGGTTCCTACGAGCAGTACTTC. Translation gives CASTSGSYEQYF. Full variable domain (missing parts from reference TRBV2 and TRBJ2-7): EPEVTQTPSHQVTQMGQEVILRCVPISNHLYFYWYRQILGQKVEFLVSFYNNEISEKSEIFDDQFSVERPDGSNFTLKIRSTKLEDSAMYFCASTSGSYEQYFGPGTRLTVT.

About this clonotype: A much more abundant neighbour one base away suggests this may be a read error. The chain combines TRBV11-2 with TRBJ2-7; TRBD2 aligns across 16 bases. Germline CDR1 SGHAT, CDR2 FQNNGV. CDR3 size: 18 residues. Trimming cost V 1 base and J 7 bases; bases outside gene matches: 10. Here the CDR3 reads CASSLVAGTSGRGNEQYF. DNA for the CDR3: TGTGCCAGCAGCTTAGTAGCCGGGACTAGCGGGAGGGGTAATGAGCAGTACTTC.

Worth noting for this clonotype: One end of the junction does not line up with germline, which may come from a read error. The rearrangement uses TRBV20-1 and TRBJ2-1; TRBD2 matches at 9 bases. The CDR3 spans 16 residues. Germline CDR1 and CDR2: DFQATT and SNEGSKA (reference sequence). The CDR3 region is CSATTSGPALGYEQLF. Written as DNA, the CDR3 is TGCAGTGCCACGACTAGCGGACCTGCCCTAGGGTATGAGCAGTTATTC.

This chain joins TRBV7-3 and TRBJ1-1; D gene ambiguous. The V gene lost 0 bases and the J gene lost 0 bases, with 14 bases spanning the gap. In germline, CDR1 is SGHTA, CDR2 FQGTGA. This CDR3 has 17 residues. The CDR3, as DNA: TGTGCCAGCAGCTTAACCCCCGTAAGCAGACTGAACACTGAAGCTTTCTTT. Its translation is CASSLTPVSRLNTEAFF.

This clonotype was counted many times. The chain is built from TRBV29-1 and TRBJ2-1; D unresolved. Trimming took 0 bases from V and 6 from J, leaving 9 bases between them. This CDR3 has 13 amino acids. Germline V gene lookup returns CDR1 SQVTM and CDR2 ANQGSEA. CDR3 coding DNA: TGCAGCGTTGAAGACTACGCCATCAATGAGCAGTTCTTC. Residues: CSVEDYAINEQFF.

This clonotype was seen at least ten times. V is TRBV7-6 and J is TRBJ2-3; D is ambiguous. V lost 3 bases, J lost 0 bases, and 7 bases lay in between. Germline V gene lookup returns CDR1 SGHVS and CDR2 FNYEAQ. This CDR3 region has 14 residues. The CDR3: CASSFQQSTDTQYF. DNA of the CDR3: TGTGCCAGCAGCTTCCAACAAAGCACAGATACGCAGTATTTT.

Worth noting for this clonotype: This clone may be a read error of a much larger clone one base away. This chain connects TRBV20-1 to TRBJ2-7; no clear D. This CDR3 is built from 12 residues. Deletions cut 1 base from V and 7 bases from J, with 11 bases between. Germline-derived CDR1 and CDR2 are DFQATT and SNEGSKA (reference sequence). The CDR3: CSARAPRSEQYF. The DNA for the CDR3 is TGCAGTGCTAGAGCCCCTCGATCTGAGCAGTACTTC.

CDR3 protein: CASSQGRLSSGSYEQYF. The DNA for the CDR3 is TGTGCCAGCAGCCAGGGAAGGTTGTCTAGCGGGAGTTACGAGCAGTACTTC. The chain has TRBV4-2 and TRBJ2-7, with TRBD2 matching 10 bases. This CDR3 comprises 17 residues. V trimming: 3 bases; J trimming: 4 bases; junction bases outside the gene matches: 12. Germline V gene data show CDR1 as LGHNA and CDR2 as YNFKEQ.

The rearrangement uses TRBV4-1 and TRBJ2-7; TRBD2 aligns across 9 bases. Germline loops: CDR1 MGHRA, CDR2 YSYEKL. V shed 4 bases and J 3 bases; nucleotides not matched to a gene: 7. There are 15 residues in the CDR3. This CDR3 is CASSLQTSGFYEQYF. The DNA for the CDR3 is TGCGCCAGCAGCCTACAGACTAGCGGATTCTACGAGCAGTACTTC.

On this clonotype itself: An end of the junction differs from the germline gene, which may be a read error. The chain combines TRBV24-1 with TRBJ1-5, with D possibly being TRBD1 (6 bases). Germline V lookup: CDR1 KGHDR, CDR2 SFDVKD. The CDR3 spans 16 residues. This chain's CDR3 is CATSDATGPGNQLQHF. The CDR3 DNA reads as TGTGCCACCAGTGATGCGACAGGACCTGGCAATCAGCTCCAGCATTTT.

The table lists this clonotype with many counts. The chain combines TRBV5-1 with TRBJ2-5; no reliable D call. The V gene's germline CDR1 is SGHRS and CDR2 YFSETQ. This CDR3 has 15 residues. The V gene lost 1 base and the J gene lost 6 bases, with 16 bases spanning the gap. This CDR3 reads CASSLRLANKQTQYF. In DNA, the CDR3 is TGCGCCAGCAGCTTGAGACTCGCAAACAAGCAGACCCAGTACTTC.

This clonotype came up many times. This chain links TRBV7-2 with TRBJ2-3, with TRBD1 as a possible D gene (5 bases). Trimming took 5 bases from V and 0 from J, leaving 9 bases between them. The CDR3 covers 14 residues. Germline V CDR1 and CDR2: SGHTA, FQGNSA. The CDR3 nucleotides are TGTGCCAGCAGCCTCAGGGTCAGCACAGATACGCAGTATTTT. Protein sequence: CASSLRVSTDTQYF. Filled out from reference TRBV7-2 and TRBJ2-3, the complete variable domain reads GAGVSQSPSNKVTEKGKDVELRCDPISGHTALYWYRQSLGQGLEFLIYFQGNSAPDKSGLPSDRFSAERTGGSVSTLTIQRTQQEDSAVYLCASSLRVSTDTQYFGPGTRLTVL.